Shown below are 16 T cell receptor beta chains from a single sample sequenced in a study of cytotoxic CD8 clonotypes in ibrutinib-treated CLL. Assay: immunoSEQ multiplex PCR; the TCRdb copy retains only in-frame clones and omits some. The sample lists about 130,000 clones; 70% to 90% were seen once. The starting material was PBMCs, obtained after 24 months of ibrutinib treatment. The receptors shown here come from a human donor with chronic lymphocytic leukemia.

The chain carries TRBV28 and TRBJ2-5, with TRBD1 as a possible D gene (6 bases). V dropped 8 bases and J dropped 4 bases, with 11 bases sitting between them. CDR3 length equals 12 residues. The germline gives CDR1 MDHEN, CDR2 SYDVKM. CDR3 amino acids: CASRDTRETQYF. In nucleotides, the CDR3 is TGTGCCAGCCGGGACACAAGAGAGACCCAGTACTTC.

This clone was picked up a small number of times. The chain recombines TRBV28 with TRBJ2-7; D is possibly TRBD1 or TRBD2 (6 bases each). The CDR3 sequence is 15 residues long. V lost 5 bases and J 4 bases, leaving 18 bases between the germline ends. The germline CDR1 and CDR2 sequences are MDHEN and SYDVKM. The CDR3 sequence is CASSLGGGKGYEQYF. CDR3 sequence (DNA): TGTGCCAGCAGTCTGGGGGGCGGGAAAGGGTACGAGCAGTACTTC.

This chain uses TRBV9 with TRBJ2-2; D tentatively fits TRBD1 or TRBD2 (6 bases each). Trimming took off 4 bases at V and 4 bases at J, with 20 bases between the two ends. This CDR3 has 17 residues. Germline V CDR1 and CDR2: SGDLS, YYNGEE. CDR3 nucleotide sequence: TGTGCCAGCAGCTCCCACTCGAGGGGGGTTGGCACCGGGGAGCTGTTTTTT. It encodes CASSSHSRGVGTGELFF.

The J gene is TRBJ2-3, the V gene TRBV5-1; D might be TRBD1 (6 bases). The CDR3 sequence is 17 residues long. Trimming removed 2 bases at V and 6 bases at J, with 22 bases between. From germline, CDR1 is SGHRS and CDR2 YFSETQ. The CDR3, as DNA: TGCGCCAGCAGCTTCAGACTGGACGCAAGGGGGTCCGATACGCAGTATTTT. Protein sequence: CASSFRLDARGSDTQYF.

The V gene is TRBV2, the J gene TRBJ2-7; D is perhaps TRBD2 (6 bases). The CDR3 totals 15 residues. With 2 bases removed from V and 2 bases from J, the gap between germline ends came to 13 bases. CDR1 is SNHLY, CDR2 FYNNEI, per germline. The chain's CDR3 is CASSEPSGPAYEQYF. CDR3 nucleotides: TGTGCCAGCAGTGAACCCAGCGGGCCGGCCTACGAGCAGTACTTC.

V gene TRBV6-1 combines with J gene TRBJ1-2; the match to TRBD1 covers 10 bases. Trimming at V came to 6 bases and at J to 5 bases, leaving 9 bases not matched to a gene. Germline values: CDR1 MNHNS, CDR2 SASEGT. The length of the CDR3 is 15 residues. CDR3 bases: TGTGCCAGCAGCGACAGGGGGCGGGCGGTTTATGGCTACACCTTC. It codes for CASSDRGRAVYGYTF.

V and J are TRBV10-2 and TRBJ2-7; perhaps TRBD2 as D (5 bases). Germline loops: CDR1 WSHSY, CDR2 SAAADI. Trimming shortened V by 3 bases and J by 0 bases, and 12 bases separated the two germline ends. The CDR3 consists of 15 residues. The CDR3 nucleotides are TGCGCCAGCAGTGATCCTCCAGGAGGCTCCTACGAGCAGTACTTC. Amino acid sequence: CASSDPPGGSYEQYF.

The rearrangement joins TRBV6-5 to TRBJ2-6, with 8 bases identical to TRBD1. Trimming at V came to 0 bases and at J to 3 bases, leaving 1 base not matched to a gene. The germline V gene encodes CDR1 MNHEY and CDR2 SVGAGI. The CDR3 has 16 amino acids. CDR3 residues: CASSYSTGVGANVLTF. DNA for the CDR3: TGTGCCAGCAGTTACTCGACAGGGGTTGGGGCCAACGTCCTGACTTTC.

The chain combines TRBV7-2 with TRBJ2-3; the D gene is possibly TRBD1 (6 bases). This CDR3 has 15 amino acids. CDR1 SGHTA and CDR2 FQGNSA come from the germline V gene. V shed 5 bases and J shed 1 base, with 13 bases lying between them. The CDR3 DNA sequence: TGTGCCAGCAGCCCCAGGACAGTCGGCACAGATACGCAGTATTTT. Protein product: CASSPRTVGTDTQYF.

The V gene is TRBV28, the J gene TRBJ2-3; TRBD2 agrees at 9 bases. The V gene end was trimmed by 9 bases and the J gene end by 2 bases; junction bases not matched to a gene: 6. The CDR3 is 14 amino acids. CDR1 and CDR2 from the germline V gene are MDHEN and SYDVKM. CDR3 nucleotides: TGTGCCAGTTGCGGACTAGCGCTCACAGATACGCAGTATTTT. Protein product: CASCGLALTDTQYF.

V usage is TRBV27 and J usage is TRBJ2-3; D may correspond to TRBD1 or TRBD2 (5 bases each). This CDR3 region has 17 residues. The V end lost 6 bases, the J end lost 2 bases, and 21 bases lay between the germline ends. Germline V CDR1 and CDR2: MNHEY, SMNVEV (reference sequence). CDR3 amino acids: CASSPGTDLEATDTQYF. CDR3 sequence (DNA): TGTGCCAGCAGCCCCGGGACCGACCTAGAAGCCACAGATACGCAGTATTTT.

The chain joins TRBV15 to TRBJ2-2; D is perhaps TRBD2 (6 bases). Germline V gene data show CDR1 as LNHNV and CDR2 as YYDKDF (reference sequence). V lost 1 base and J 5 bases, leaving 8 bases between the germline ends. The CDR3 sequence is 14 residues long. CDR3 region: CATSRAGGTGELFF. Here the CDR3 DNA reads TGTGCCACCAGCAGAGCTGGGGGGACCGGGGAGCTGTTTTTT.

The chain recombines TRBV7-2 with TRBJ1-6; tentatively, D is TRBD1 (5 bases). Trimming took 1 base from V and 5 from J, leaving 12 bases between them. The CDR3 runs to 16 residues. The germline CDR1 and CDR2 sequences are SGHTA and FQGNSA. Written as DNA, the CDR3 is TGTGCCAGCAGCTTAGGGGGGGGAACTAATAATTCACCCCTCCACTTT. Protein product: CASSLGGGTNNSPLHF.

The chain recombines TRBV4-3 with TRBJ1-2, with D perhaps TRBD1 (5 bases). Germline V gives CDR1 LGHNA, CDR2 YSLEER. The CDR3 is 15 amino acids. Trimming cost V 1 base and J 1 base, with 10 bases left between them. The CDR3 protein is CASSQGGRLNYGYTF. The CDR3 DNA reads as TGCGCCAGCAGCCAAGGGGGGAGACTTAACTATGGCTACACCTTC.

J is TRBJ2-3 and V is TRBV28, with D possibly TRBD2 on 5 matching bases. The CDR3 extends over 15 amino acids. Germline values: CDR1 MDHEN, CDR2 SYDVKM. V was pared by 4 bases and J by 1 base, with 12 bases between. The CDR3 reads CASSSKGVGTDTQYF. The CDR3 coding sequence is TGTGCCAGCAGTTCAAAGGGAGTTGGCACAGATACGCAGTATTTT.

Remarks on this clone: Other DNA sequences in the same sample also yield this CDR3. This chain uses TRBV5-4 with TRBJ1-5; D is unresolved. The V end was cut by 1 base, the J end by 4 bases, with 3 bases between. Per the germline V gene, CDR1 is SGHNT and CDR2 is YYREEE (reference sequence). The CDR3 sequence is 12 residues long. The CDR3 sequence is CASSLPNQPQHF. CDR3 DNA: TGTGCCAGCAGCTTGCCTAATCAGCCCCAGCATTTT.